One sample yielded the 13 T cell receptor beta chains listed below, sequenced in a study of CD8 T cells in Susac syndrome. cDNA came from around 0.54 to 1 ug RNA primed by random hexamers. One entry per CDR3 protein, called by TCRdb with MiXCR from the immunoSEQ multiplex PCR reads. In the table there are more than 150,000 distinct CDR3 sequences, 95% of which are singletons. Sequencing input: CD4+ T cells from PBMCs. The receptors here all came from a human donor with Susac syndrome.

The CDR3 loop reads CASSHTSFGTGGIHGYTF. In DNA, the CDR3 is TGTGCCAGCAGCCACACCTCCTTCGGGACAGGGGGAATTCATGGCTACACCTTC. V usage is TRBV11-1 and J usage is TRBJ1-2; 11 bases are a match to TRBD1. This CDR3 has 18 amino acids. V dropped 5 bases and J dropped 6; count of bases not matched to a gene: 17. Germline V gene lookup returns CDR1 SGHAT and CDR2 FQDESV (reference sequence).

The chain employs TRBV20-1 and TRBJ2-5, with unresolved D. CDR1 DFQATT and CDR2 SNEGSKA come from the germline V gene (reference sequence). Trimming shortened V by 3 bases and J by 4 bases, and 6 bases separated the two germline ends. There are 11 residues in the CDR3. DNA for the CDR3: TGCAGTGCTAGGAGTTCAGAGACCCAGTACTTC. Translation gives CSARSSETQYF.

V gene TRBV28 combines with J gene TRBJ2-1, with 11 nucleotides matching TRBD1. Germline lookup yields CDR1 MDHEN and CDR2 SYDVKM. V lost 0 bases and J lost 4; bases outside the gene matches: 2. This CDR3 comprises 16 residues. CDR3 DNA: TGTGCCAGCAGTTTATGGGGACAGGGGGGTTACAATGAGCAGTTCTTC. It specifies CASSLWGQGGYNEQFF.

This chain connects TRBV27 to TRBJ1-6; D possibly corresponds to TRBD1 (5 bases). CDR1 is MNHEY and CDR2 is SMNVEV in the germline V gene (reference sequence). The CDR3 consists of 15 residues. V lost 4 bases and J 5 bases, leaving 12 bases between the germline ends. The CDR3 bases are TGTGCCAGCAGTTCCCCGGGACCGCATAATTCACCCCTCCACTTT. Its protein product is CASSSPGPHNSPLHF.

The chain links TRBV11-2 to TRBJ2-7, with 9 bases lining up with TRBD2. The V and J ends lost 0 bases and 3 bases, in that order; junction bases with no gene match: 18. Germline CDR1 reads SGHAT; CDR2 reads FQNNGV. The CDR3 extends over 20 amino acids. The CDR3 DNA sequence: TGTGCCAGCAGCTTAGACGTTGAATACAGGGTGTCTAGCGGGGTCTACGAGCAGTACTTC. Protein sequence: CASSLDVEYRVSSGVYEQYF. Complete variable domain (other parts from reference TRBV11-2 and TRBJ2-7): EAGVAQSPRYKIIEKRQSVAFWCNPISGHATLYWYQQILGQGPKLLIQFQNNGVVDDSQLPKDRFSAERLKGVDSTLKIQPAKLEDSAVYLCASSLDVEYRVSSGVYEQYFGPGTRLTVT.

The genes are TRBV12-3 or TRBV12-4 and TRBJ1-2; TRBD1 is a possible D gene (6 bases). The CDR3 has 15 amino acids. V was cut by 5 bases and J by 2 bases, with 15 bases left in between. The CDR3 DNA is TGTGCCAGCAGTAAACAGGGTCCCCTAAACTATGGCTACACCTTC. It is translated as CASSKQGPLNYGYTF.

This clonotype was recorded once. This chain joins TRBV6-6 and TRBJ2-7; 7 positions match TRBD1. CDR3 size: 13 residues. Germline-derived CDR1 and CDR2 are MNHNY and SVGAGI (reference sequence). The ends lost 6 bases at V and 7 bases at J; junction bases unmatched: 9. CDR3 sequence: CASRTTGVSEQYF. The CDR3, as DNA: TGTGCCAGCAGAACTACAGGGGTTAGTGAGCAGTACTTC.

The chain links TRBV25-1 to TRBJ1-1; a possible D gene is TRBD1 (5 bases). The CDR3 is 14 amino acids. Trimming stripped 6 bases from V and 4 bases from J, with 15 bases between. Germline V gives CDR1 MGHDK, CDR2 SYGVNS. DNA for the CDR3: TGTGCCAGCAGGGCAAGCAGGGAGGGCACTGAAGCTTTCTTT. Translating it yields CASRASREGTEAFF. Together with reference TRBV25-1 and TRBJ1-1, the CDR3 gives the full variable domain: EADIYQTPRYLVIGTGKKITLECSQTMGHDKMYWYQQDPGMELHLIHYSYGVNSTEKGDLSSESTVSRIRTEHFPLTLESARPSHTSQYLCASRASREGTEAFFGQGTRLTVV.

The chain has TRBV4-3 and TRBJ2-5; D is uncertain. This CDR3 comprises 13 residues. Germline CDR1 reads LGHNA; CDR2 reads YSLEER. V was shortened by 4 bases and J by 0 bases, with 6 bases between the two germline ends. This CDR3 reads CASSPQHQETQYF. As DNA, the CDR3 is TGCGCCAGCAGCCCCCAGCACCAAGAGACCCAGTACTTC.

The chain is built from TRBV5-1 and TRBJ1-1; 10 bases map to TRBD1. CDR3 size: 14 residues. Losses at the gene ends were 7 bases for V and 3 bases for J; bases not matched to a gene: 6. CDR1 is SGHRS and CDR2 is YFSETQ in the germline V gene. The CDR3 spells CASGGQGGYTEAFF. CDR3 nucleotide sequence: TGCGCCAGCGGAGGACAGGGGGGGTACACTGAAGCTTTCTTT.

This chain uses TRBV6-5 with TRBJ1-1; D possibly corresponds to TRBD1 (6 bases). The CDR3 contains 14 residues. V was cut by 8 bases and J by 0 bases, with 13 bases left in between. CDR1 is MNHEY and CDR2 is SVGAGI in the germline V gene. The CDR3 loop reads CASGRQAMNTEAFF. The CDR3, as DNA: TGTGCCAGCGGGCGACAGGCCATGAACACTGAAGCTTTCTTT.

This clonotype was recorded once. CDR3 in amino acids: CASSVTAQPLYEQYF. For the CDR3, the DNA is TGTGCCAGCAGCGTAACAGCACAACCCCTCTACGAGCAGTACTTC. V and J are TRBV9 and TRBJ2-7; D is undetermined. Germline V lookup: CDR1 SGDLS, CDR2 YYNGEE. The CDR3 loop spans 15 amino acids. V lost 1 base, J lost 3 bases, and 14 bases lay in between.

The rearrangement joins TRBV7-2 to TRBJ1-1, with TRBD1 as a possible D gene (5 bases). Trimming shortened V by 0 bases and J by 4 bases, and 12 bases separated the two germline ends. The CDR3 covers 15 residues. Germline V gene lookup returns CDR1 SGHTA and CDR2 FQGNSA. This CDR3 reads CASSLAAGRGTEAFF. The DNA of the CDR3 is TGTGCCAGCAGCTTAGCCGCAGGGCGGGGCACTGAAGCTTTCTTT.